This TCR beta chain was identified in a study of human T cells and chemical hapten exposure (dated by TCRdb to the early 2020s). Some background on the complete study: For sensitization, 2% DPC in acetone was applied to a 2 cm by 2 cm area of upper inner arm skin. Patients additionally received weekly therapeutic DPC doses to the scalp throughout the roughly 25-week study period. Patch testing was done on the upper back using Finn chambers containing 0.01% DPC, and results were scored after 6 days according to International Contact Dermatitis Research Group standards. Alopecia areata with under or over 50% scalp involvement, alopecia totalis and alopecia universalis were represented in the patient cohort, which was mostly female. Libraries were combined into a pool for sequencing, and differences in TCR yield between samples came mainly from small differences in library volumes within the pool. Peripheral blood TCR repertoire changes were tracked in vivo in alopecia patients during primary and secondary sensitization to the hapten diphenylcyclopropenone (DPC). Blood samples were taken from patients before sensitization (week 0) and at 2, 6 and about 24 weeks after DPC sensitization. Blood for TCR sequencing was provided by twenty-nine alopecia patients at one to four time points (pre-sensitization, 2, 6 and 24 weeks).

This clonotype was observed many times. Its antigen has not been determined. Per-base quality was not reported, and no clone a single base away is much larger than it. Beyond this particular receptor, the publication reports: After repeated subsampling, the strength of the expansion versus patch-test correlation and the threshold at which it became significant changed. Patch test score was positively correlated with the number of PT1 expanded TCRs, with significance at thresholds 8, 16 and 32 but not at 4. Because all patients had alopecia, a presumed autoimmune disease, the immune response of the patients might differ from that of healthy individuals. Expanded TCRs formed significantly more large CDR3 similarity clusters than pre-sensitization or healthy control sets, consistent with antigen-driven responses. No change with DPC sensitization was found in the number of TCRs above 1 in 1000 frequency, and no evidence of global repertoire structure alterations was found.

The method behind the library was RACE. Sequenced using a NextSeq 500. Library preparation attached unique molecular identifiers to individual cDNA molecules for quantitative, reproducible TCR counting. Both TCR alpha and TCR beta chains were sequenced from each blood RNA sample. Processing in the source paper ran as follows. The median number of TCRs per sample was roughly 100,000, ranging from roughly 23,224 to 690,600. V, J and CDR3 annotation of the TCR reads was carried out using the Decombinator software suite. For the PS versus PT1 abundance plots, all samples were subsampled to the same number of TCRs (28,000). TCRs were defined as expanded if absent before sensitization and observed at least eight times at the 2-week time point. Using fastp trimming at Q25 and MiXCR clonotype assembly, TCRdb reanalyzed the public sequencing data and kept in-frame beta chains. Rows are combined by CDR3 protein, so each entry shows the most common genes and DNA. What appears here as the V and J calls and clone size reflects TCRdb's work, not the paper's. Present in this sample are some 84,000 distinct CDR3 sequences, 8.5% to 12% of which were seen just once. The ten largest clonotypes hold around 5% of the sample.

For CDR1 and CDR2, the germline V gene (reference sequence) lists DFQATT and SNEGSKA. Taken from cysteine to phenylalanine, the CDR3 has 12 residues. Kept here is only the CDR3 DNA, which spans 36 bases and is read in frame from base 1. Deletion took 5 bases off V and 0 bases off J, with a span of 5 bases between the germline ends. In light of the paper, this sample's time point label describes: patch test 2, 6 weeks after DPC sensitization. Read against the paper, the sample's treatment or condition label means: therapeutic diphenylcyclopropenone sensitization with weekly scalp DPC. At every patch-test visit, the blood draw took place before the patch test was put on. Patients were considered eligible if aged 18 to 70, diagnosed with alopecia and deemed suitable for DPC therapy, and patients were excluded if pregnant. Unfractionated whole blood was collected in Tempus Blood RNA tubes, and total RNA was extracted from that blood.

Recombination linked TRBV20-1 to TRBJ1-5; the D segment cannot be called with confidence. Sequenced here: whole blood, sampled in connection with sensitization to the hapten diphenylcyclopropenone (DPC). This TCR was recovered from a woman in her forties or fifties with alopecia areata. Some clones in this sample may be carry-over from other donors' samples. The bases are TGCAGTGCTTCCAATAGCAATCAGCCCCAGCATTTT. It is translated as CSASNSNQPQHF.